Following are 9 T cell receptor beta chains from one sample sequenced in a study of identical twins. TCRdb processed the 5' RACE reads anew with MiXCR; each CDR3 protein has one entry. The sample includes 280,000 or so distinct CDR3 sequences, about 8% seen only once; the top ten take approximately 2.1%. This sample was also put to use in a study of yellow fever vaccine responses in identical twins.

Sequences were obtained from memory (CD45RO+) T cells sorted from blood. The receptors were sampled from a young woman in good health.

Worth noting for this clonotype: At one end the junction does not follow the germline gene, possibly because of a read error. The chain is built from TRBV20-1 and TRBJ2-5, with 9 nucleotides matching TRBD1. CDR1 and CDR2 from the germline V gene are DFQATT and SNEGSKA (reference sequence). The CDR3 is 16 residues long. The CDR3 sequence is CSARDPRGQGKEIQYF. The CDR3 coding sequence is TGCAGTGCTAGAGATCCTAGGGGACAGGGAAAAGAGATCCAGTACTTC.

The chain is built from TRBV19 and TRBJ1-2; TRBD1 agrees at 9 bases. Germline CDR1 LNHDA, CDR2 SQIVND (reference sequence). The CDR3 sequence is 14 residues long. Trimming removed 7 bases from V and 4 bases from J; junction bases left unmatched: 7. The DNA of the CDR3 is TGTGCCAGTATAGCGACAGGGGGGGGCTATGGCTACACCTTC. Its translation is CASIATGGGYGYTF.

This clonotype has a count of ten or more. V gene TRBV12-3 or TRBV12-4 combines with J gene TRBJ2-1; a possible D gene is TRBD1 (6 bases). The CDR3 runs 14 residues. V was cut by 4 bases and J by 1 base, with 8 bases left in between. In nucleotides, the CDR3 is TGTGCCAGCAGTTCAAGGGGGTCCTACAATGAGCAGTTCTTC. Translation gives CASSSRGSYNEQFF.

This clonotype was seen only a few times. This sequence joins TRBV5-1 and TRBJ2-5; D not resolved. Trimming cost V 5 bases and J 4 bases, with 9 bases left between them. Germline CDR1 SGHRS, CDR2 YFSETQ. The CDR3 spans 12 residues. The CDR3 sequence is CASSKWGETQYF. CDR3 nucleotides: TGCGCCAGCAGTAAGTGGGGAGAGACCCAGTACTTC.

This chain uses TRBV6-1 with TRBJ2-1, with D uncertain. The length of the CDR3 is 15 residues. The germline gives CDR1 MNHNS, CDR2 SASEGT. Trimming removed 1 base from V and 4 bases from J, with 11 bases in between. CDR3 nucleotides: TGTGCCAGCAGTGAAGGGACCTTCTATTACAATGAGCAGTTCTTC. Its protein product is CASSEGTFYYNEQFF.

This clonotype was found many times. The V gene is TRBV11-3, the J gene TRBJ2-1; the D gene is possibly TRBD2 (6 bases). The CDR3 loop spans 15 amino acids. Germline V gene sequence: CDR1 SGHNT, CDR2 YENEEA. Deletions cut 3 bases from V and 4 bases from J, with 13 bases between. CDR3 loop: CASSFSGDLYNEQFF. CDR3 coding DNA: TGTGCCAGCAGCTTCTCGGGGGACCTATACAATGAGCAGTTCTTC. The whole variable domain, remainder taken from reference TRBV11-3 and TRBJ2-1, is EAGVVQSPRYKIIEKKQPVAFWCNPISGHNTLYWYLQNLGQGPELLIRYENEEAVDDSQLPKDRFSAERLKGVDSTLKIQPAELGDSAVYLCASSFSGDLYNEQFFGPGTRLTVL.

Comments on this clonotype: It may be a read error: a sequence one base away is much more abundant. This chain joins TRBV20-1 and TRBJ2-3; a possible D gene is TRBD1 (6 bases). CDR1 is DFQATT and CDR2 is SNEGSKA in the germline V gene (reference sequence). CDR3 length: 13 amino acids. The CDR3 sequence is CSDREGHTDTQYF. The CDR3 region has the DNA TGCAGTGATAGAGAGGGACACACAGATACGCAGTATTTT.

This clonotype was recorded many times. The chain uses TRBV4-1 and TRBJ2-1; possible D gene TRBD1, 7 bases. The CDR3 is 15 amino acids. V gave up 1 base and J gave up 6 bases, with 13 bases separating them. Germline CDR1 and CDR2: MGHRA and YSYEKL. The CDR3 loop reads CASSQGPQGGNEQFF. CDR3 nucleotide sequence: TGCGCCAGCAGCCAAGGACCCCAGGGGGGCAATGAGCAGTTCTTC.

The table lists this clonotype with many counts. V is TRBV4-1 and J is TRBJ1-2; tentative D call: TRBD1 (5 bases). The CDR3 is 18 residues long. The germline V gene has CDR1 MGHRA and CDR2 YSYEKL. V lost 2 bases and J lost 2, with 21 bases in between. CDR3 nucleotide sequence: TGCGCCAGCAGCCAACACCGGGACCTCCTGTCCCAGAACTATGGCTACACCTTC. This encodes CASSQHRDLLSQNYGYTF.